This T cell receptor beta chain was sequenced in a study of cytomegalovirus exposure and HLA in healthy donors. This CDR3 is 11 amino acids long. V was pared by 7 bases and J by 3 bases, with 7 bases between. Germline-derived CDR1 and CDR2 are MDHEN and SYDVKM. Vbeta (60) and Jbeta (13) primers were used in the PCR. Produced via immunoSEQ multiplex PCR; TCRdb's table is partial and in-frame only. Here the sample spans 100,000 to 150,000 clones, 80% being singletons. A remark on this clone: Its antigen is still unknown.

Study-level findings and limits: Confirmation was obtained in vitro that a few CMV-associated chains are specific for CMV antigens.

The TCR was taken from a man between 35 and 55 years old in good health and CMV-seronegative. The chain employs TRBV28 and TRBJ2-7, with D hard to call. The specimen sequenced was PBMCs. This chain's CDR3 is CASTLNYEQYF. For the CDR3, the DNA is TGTGCCAGCACCCTAAACTACGAGCAGTACTTC.